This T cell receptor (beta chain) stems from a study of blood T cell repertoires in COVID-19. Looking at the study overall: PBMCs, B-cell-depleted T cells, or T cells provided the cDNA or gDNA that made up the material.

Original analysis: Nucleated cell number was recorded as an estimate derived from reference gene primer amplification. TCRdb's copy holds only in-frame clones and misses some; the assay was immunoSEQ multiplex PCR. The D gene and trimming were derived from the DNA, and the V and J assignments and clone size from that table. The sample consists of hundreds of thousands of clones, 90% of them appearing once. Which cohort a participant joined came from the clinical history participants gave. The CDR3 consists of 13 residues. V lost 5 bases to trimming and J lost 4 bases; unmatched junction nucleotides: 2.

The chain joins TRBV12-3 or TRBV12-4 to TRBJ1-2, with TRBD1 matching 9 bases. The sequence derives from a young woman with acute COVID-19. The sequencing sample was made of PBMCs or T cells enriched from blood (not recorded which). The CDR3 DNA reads TGTGCCAGCAGTAGGGGACAGGGCTATGGCTACACCTTC. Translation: CASSRGQGYGYTF.